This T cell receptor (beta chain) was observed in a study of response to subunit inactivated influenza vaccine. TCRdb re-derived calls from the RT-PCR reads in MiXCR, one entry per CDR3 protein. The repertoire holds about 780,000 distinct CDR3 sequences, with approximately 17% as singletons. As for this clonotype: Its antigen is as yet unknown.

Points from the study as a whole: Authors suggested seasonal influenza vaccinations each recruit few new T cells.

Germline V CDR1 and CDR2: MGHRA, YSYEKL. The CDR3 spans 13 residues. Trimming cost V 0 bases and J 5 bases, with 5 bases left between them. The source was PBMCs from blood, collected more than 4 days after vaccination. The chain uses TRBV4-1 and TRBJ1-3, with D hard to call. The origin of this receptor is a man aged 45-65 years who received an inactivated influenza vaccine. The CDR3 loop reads CASSQDQRNTIYF. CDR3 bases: TGCGCCAGCAGCCAAGACCAGAGAAACACCATATATTTT.